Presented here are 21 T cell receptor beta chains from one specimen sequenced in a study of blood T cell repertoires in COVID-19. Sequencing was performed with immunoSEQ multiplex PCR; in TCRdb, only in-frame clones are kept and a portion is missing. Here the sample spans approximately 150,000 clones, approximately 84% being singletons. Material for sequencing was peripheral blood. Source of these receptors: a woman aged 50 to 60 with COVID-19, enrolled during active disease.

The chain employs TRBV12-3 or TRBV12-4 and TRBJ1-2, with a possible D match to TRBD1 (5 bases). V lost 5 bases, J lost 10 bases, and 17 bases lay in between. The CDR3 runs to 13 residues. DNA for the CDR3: TGTGCCAGCAGTGAACAGGCAGTTCTGGACTACACCTTC. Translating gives CASSEQAVLDYTF.

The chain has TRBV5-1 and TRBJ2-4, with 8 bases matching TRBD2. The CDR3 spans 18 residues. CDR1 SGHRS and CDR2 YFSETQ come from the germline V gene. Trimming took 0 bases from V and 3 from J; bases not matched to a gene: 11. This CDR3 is CASSLEAGAFLDKNIQYF. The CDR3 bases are TGCGCCAGCAGCTTGGAAGCGGGGGCCTTCTTGGACAAAAACATTCAGTACTTC.

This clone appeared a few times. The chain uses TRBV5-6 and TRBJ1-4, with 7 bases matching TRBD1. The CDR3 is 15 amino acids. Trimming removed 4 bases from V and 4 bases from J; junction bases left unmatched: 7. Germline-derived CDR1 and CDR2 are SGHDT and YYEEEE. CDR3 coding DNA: TGTGCCAGCAGCAACCGAGGGGGCTATAATGAAAAACTGTTTTTT. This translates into CASSNRGGYNEKLFF.

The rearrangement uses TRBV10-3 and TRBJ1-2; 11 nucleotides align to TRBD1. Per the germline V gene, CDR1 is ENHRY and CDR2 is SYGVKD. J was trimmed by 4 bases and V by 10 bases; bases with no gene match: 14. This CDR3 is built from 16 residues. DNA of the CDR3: TGTGCCACATCAGTAGGACAGGGGGCACAGGGCTATGGCTACACCTTC. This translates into CATSVGQGAQGYGYTF.

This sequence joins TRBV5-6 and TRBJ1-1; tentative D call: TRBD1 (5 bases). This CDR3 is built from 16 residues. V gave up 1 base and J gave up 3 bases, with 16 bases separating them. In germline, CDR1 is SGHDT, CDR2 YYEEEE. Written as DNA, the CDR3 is TGTGCCAGCAGCTTGAGAACAGGTAGGAGGGACACTGAAGCTTTCTTT. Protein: CASSLRTGRRDTEAFF.

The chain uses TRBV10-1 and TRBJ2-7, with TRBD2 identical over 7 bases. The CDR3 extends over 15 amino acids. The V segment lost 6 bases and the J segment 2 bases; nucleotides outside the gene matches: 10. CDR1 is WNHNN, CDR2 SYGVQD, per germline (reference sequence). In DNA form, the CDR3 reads TGCGCCAGCAGCGAAACTAGCGCTGGACCCTACGAGCAGTACTTC. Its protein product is CASSETSAGPYEQYF.

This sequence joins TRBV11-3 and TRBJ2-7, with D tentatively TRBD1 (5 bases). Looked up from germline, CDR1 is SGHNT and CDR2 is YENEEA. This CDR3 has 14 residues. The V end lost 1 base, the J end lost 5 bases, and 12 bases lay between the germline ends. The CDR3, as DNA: TGTGCCAGCAGCTTAGGTCAAGGGGATAACGAGCAGTACTTC. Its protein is CASSLGQGDNEQYF.

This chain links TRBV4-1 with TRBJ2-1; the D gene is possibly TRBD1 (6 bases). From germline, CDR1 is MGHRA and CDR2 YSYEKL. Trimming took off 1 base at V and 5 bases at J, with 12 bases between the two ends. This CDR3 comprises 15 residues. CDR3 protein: CASSQGGQGHNEQFF. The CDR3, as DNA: TGCGCCAGCAGCCAAGGGGGGCAGGGCCACAATGAGCAGTTCTTC.

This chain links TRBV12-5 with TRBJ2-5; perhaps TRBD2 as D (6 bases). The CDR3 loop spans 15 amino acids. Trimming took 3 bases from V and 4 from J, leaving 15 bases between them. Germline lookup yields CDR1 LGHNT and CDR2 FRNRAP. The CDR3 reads CASGLAGGSAETQYF. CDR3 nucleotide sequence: TGTGCTAGTGGTTTAGCCGGGGGATCGGCAGAGACCCAGTACTTC. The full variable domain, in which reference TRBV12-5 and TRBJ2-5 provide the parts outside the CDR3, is DARVTQTPRHKVTEMGQEVTMRCQPILGHNTVFWYRQTMMQGLELLAYFRNRAPLDDSGMPKDRFSAEMPDATLATLKIQPSEPRDSAVYFCASGLAGGSAETQYFGPGTRLLVL.

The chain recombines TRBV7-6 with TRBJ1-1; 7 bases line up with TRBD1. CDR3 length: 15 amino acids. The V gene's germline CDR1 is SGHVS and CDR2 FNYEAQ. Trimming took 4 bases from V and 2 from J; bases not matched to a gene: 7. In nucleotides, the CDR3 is TGTGCCAGCAGCTCCCTTCAGGGGGGAAACACTGAAGCTTTCTTT. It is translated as CASSSLQGGNTEAFF.

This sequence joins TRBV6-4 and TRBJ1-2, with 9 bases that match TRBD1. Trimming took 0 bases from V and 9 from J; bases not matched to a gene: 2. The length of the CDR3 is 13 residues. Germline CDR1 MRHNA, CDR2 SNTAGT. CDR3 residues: CASSDSGTGRYTF. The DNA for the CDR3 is TGTGCCAGCAGTGACTCGGGGACAGGGCGCTACACCTTC.

CDR3 protein: CASRRTGTGDYEQYF. The DNA of the CDR3 is TGTGCCAGCAGACGGACCGGGACGGGAGACTACGAGCAGTACTTC. This chain links TRBV7-3 with TRBJ2-7; perhaps TRBD2 as D (6 bases). The CDR3 is made up of 15 amino acids. CDR1 and CDR2 from the germline V gene are SGHTA and FQGTGA. V lost 6 bases and J lost 3, with 18 bases in between.

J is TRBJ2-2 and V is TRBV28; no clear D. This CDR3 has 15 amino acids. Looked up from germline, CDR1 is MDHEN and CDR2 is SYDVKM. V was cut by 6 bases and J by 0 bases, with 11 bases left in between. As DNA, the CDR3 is TGTGCCAGCAGCTTCGTGGCGGCGAACACCGGGGAGCTGTTTTTT. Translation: CASSFVAANTGELFF.

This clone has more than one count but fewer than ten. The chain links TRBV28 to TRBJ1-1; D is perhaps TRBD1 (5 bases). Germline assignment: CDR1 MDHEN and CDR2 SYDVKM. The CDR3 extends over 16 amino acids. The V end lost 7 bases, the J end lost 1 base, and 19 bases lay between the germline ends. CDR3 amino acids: CASTPSGGVGNTEAFF. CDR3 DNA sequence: TGTGCCAGCACCCCTTCGGGGGGAGTGGGGAACACTGAAGCTTTCTTT. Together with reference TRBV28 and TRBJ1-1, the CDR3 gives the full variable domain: DVKVTQSSRYLVKRTGEKVFLECVQDMDHENMFWYRQDPGLGLRLIYFSYDVKMKEKGDIPEGYSVSREKKERFSLILESASTNQTSMYLCASTPSGGVGNTEAFFGQGTRLTVV.

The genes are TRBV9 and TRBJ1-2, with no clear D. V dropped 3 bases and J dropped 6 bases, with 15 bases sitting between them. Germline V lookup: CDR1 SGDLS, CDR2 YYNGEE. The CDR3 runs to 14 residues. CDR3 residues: CASSEVNREDGYTF. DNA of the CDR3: TGTGCCAGCAGCGAGGTCAACCGGGAGGATGGCTACACCTTC. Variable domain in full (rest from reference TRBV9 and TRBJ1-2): DSGVTQTPKHLITATGQRVTLRCSPRSGDLSVYWYQQSLDQGLQFLIQYYNGEERAKGNILERFSAQQFPDLHSELNLSSLELGDSALYFCASSEVNREDGYTFGSGTRLTVV.

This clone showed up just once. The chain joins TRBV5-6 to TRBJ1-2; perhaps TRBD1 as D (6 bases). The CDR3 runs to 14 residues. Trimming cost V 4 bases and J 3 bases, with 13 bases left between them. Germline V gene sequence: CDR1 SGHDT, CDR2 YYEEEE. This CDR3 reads CASSPDRSYYGYTF. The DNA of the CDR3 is TGTGCCAGCAGCCCGGACAGAAGTTACTATGGCTACACCTTC.

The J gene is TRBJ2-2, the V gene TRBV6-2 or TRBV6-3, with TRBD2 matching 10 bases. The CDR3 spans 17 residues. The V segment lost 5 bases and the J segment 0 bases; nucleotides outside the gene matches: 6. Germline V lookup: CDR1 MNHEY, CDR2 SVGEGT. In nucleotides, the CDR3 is TGTGCCAGCAGTGGCGCTAGCGGGGGAACGAACACCGGGGAGCTGTTTTTT. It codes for CASSGASGGTNTGELFF.

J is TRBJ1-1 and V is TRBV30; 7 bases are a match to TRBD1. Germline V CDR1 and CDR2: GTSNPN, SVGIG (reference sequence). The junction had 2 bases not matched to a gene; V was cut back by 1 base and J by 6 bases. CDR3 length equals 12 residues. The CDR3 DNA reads TGTGCCTGGAGTGGGACAGGCGCTGAAGCTTTCTTT. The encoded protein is CAWSGTGAEAFF.

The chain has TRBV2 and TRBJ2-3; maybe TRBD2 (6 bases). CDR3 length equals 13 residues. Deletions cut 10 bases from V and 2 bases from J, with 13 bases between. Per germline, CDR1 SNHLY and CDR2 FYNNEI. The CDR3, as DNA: TGTGCCACCTCTAGCGCGCACACAGATACGCAGTATTTT. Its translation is CATSSAHTDTQYF.

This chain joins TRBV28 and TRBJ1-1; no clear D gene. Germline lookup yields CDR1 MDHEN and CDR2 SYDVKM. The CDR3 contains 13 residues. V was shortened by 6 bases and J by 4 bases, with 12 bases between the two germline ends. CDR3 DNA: TGTGCCAGCAGAGGATCTCGGGGCACTGAAGCTTTCTTT. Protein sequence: CASRGSRGTEAFF.

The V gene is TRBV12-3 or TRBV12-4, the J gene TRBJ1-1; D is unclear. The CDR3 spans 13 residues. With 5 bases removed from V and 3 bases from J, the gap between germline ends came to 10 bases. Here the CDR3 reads CASSILRDTEAFF. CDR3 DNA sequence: TGTGCCAGCAGTATACTACGGGACACTGAAGCTTTCTTT.